This TCR beta chain originates from a study of blood T cell repertoires in COVID-19. Some clones are missing from TCRdb's copy, which holds only in-frame ones; the method was immunoSEQ multiplex PCR. The sample shows some 130,000 clones, about 81% of them seen only once. This CDR3 region has 13 residues. Trimming pared 5 bases from V and 1 base from J, leaving 9 bases between. CDR1 SQVTM and CDR2 ANQGSEA come from the germline V gene. The genes are TRBV29-1 and TRBJ1-5; D unclear. Sequenced: peripheral blood. The clonotype comes from a woman at least 80 years old with acute or convalescent COVID-19. The CDR3 region is CSVSEGSNQPQHF. In DNA form, the CDR3 reads TGCAGCGTTAGTGAGGGAAGCAATCAGCCCCAGCATTTT.